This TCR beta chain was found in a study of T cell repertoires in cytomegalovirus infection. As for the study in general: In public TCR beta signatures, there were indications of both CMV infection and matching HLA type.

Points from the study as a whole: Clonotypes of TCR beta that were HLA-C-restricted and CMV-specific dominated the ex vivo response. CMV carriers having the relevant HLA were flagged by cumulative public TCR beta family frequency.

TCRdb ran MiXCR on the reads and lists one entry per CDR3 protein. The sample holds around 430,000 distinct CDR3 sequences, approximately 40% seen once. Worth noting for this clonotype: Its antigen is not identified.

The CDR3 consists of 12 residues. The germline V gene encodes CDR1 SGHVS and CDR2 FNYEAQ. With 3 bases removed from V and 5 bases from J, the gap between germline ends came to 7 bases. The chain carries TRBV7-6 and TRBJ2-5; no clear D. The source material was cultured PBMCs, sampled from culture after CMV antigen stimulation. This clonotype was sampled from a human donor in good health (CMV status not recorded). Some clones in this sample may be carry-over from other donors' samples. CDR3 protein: CASSFRTETQYF. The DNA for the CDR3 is TGTGCCAGCAGCTTTCGTACGGAGACCCAGTACTTC. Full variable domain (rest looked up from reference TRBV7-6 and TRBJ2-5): GAGVSQSPRYKVTKRGQDVALRCDPISGHVSLYWYRQALGQGPEFLTYFNYEAQQDKSGLPNDRFSAERPEGSISTLTIQRTEQRDSAMYRCASSFRTETQYFGPGTRLLVL.